The clone carrying this T cell receptor (beta chain) was seen more than once but under ten times. Indicated treatment: randomized to nivolumab then ipilimumab (arm A) or the reverse (arm B). Patients had received no earlier DNA-damaging chemotherapy. The data derive from a study of sequential checkpoint blockade in melanoma. The overall study: Randomization was 1:1 between first-line nivolumab→ipilimumab and ipilimumab→nivolumab.

Repertoires were generated with immunoSEQ multiplex PCR, while TCRdb's copy carries only in-frame clones and drops some. The profile shows about 9,100 clones, 75% of them singletons. This sample comprised CD8+ T cells sorted from blood (inferred from file names), obtained from a patient given nivolumab and ipilimumab in sequence. This TCR was sampled from a human donor with melanoma.

The CDR3 protein is CASSQVERGGYNEQFF. The CDR3 DNA reads as TGCGCCAGCAGCCAAGTCGAGCGGGGGGGCTACAATGAGCAGTTCTTC. This rearrangement joins TRBV4-3 to TRBJ2-1; 10 nucleotides match TRBD2. Germline CDR1 LGHNA, CDR2 YSLEER. This CDR3 has 16 residues. V gave up 1 base and J gave up 3 bases; unmatched junction bases: 3.